Below, 11 T cell receptor beta chains from the same sample are listed, as sequenced in a study of long-term antiretroviral therapy in people with HIV. Version v3.0 of the immunoSEQ assay was performed at survey level. Produced via immunoSEQ multiplex PCR; TCRdb's table is partial and in-frame only. Among some 29,000 clones listed, around 97% were seen once. The sample in question was unsorted PBMCs, obtained 7.6 years after starting antiretroviral therapy. These receptors came from a young man with HIV.

The rearrangement links TRBV7-3 to TRBJ2-2; no definite D call. CDR1 SGHTA and CDR2 FQGTGA come from the germline V gene. This CDR3 has 13 residues. V dropped 5 bases and J dropped 1 base, with 5 bases sitting between them. This chain's CDR3 is CASSRQNTGELFF. CDR3 coding DNA: TGTGCCAGCAGCCGACAGAACACCGGGGAGCTGTTTTTT.

J is TRBJ2-5 and V is TRBV7-6; 7 bases match TRBD1. The trim removed 3 bases at V and 1 base at J, leaving 5 bases unmatched. CDR3 size: 15 residues. Germline CDR1 and CDR2: SGHVS and FNYEAQ. The CDR3: CASSLYGTAQETQYF. The CDR3 DNA reads TGTGCCAGCAGCTTGTACGGGACAGCCCAAGAGACCCAGTACTTC.

A single count supports this clone. The V call is TRBV6-6, the J call TRBJ2-1; 7 nucleotides line up with TRBD2. V shed 2 bases and J 8 bases; nucleotides not matched to a gene: 6. This CDR3 contains 14 residues. Germline CDR1 MNHNY, CDR2 SVGAGI (reference sequence). The CDR3 reads CASSYGGVFYEQFF. CDR3 coding DNA: TGTGCCAGCAGTTACGGGGGGGTGTTCTATGAGCAGTTCTTC.

This clone was detected only once. The V and J genes are TRBV5-4 and TRBJ1-1; TRBD1 matches at 9 bases. CDR1 SGHNT and CDR2 YYREEE come from the germline V gene (reference sequence). V dropped 4 bases and J dropped 8; count of bases not matched to a gene: 9. CDR3 length: 14 amino acids. CDR3: CASSPRQGGLEAFF. The CDR3 DNA reads TGTGCCAGCAGCCCTCGACAGGGGGGGTTGGAAGCTTTCTTT.

The rearrangement uses TRBV9 and TRBJ1-1; D unclear. Germline V gene lookup returns CDR1 SGDLS and CDR2 YYNGEE. The CDR3 sequence is 13 residues long. V shed 0 bases and J shed 7 bases, with 10 bases lying between them. CDR3 residues: CASSVATSVEAFF. The DNA for the CDR3 is TGTGCCAGCAGCGTAGCAACTAGTGTTGAAGCTTTCTTT.

The rearrangement links TRBV5-6 to TRBJ2-3; unclear D gene. CDR3 length: 12 amino acids. Per germline, CDR1 SGHDT and CDR2 YYEEEE. With 0 bases removed from V and 3 bases from J, the gap between germline ends came to 2 bases. This CDR3 reads CASSLVTDTQYF. The CDR3 bases are TGTGCCAGCAGCTTGGTTACAGATACGCAGTATTTT.

The genes are TRBV30 and TRBJ1-2; D call uncertain. The length of the CDR3 is 12 residues. Germline V gives CDR1 GTSNPN, CDR2 SVGIG (reference sequence). CDR3 loop: CAAVRGIYGYTF. The CDR3 nucleotides read TGTGCTGCGGTTCGGGGTATTTATGGCTACACCTTC. The whole variable domain, remainder taken from reference TRBV30 and TRBJ1-2, is SQTIHQWPATLVQPVGSPLSLECTVEGTSNPNLYWYRQAAGRGLQLLFYSVGIGQISSEVPQNLSASRPQDRQFILSSKKLLLSDSGFYLCAAVRGIYGYTFGSGTRLTVV.

V is TRBV7-2 and J is TRBJ1-1, with no clear D. Germline-derived CDR1 and CDR2 are SGHTA and FQGNSA. The CDR3 spans 14 residues. V was pared by 2 bases and J by 1 base, with 8 bases between. Written as DNA, the CDR3 is TGTGCCAGCAGCTTACGGTGGGGGAACACTGAAGCTTTCTTT. It translates to CASSLRWGNTEAFF. The whole variable domain, filled in from reference TRBV7-2 and TRBJ1-1, reads GAGVSQSPSNKVTEKGKDVELRCDPISGHTALYWYRQSLGQGLEFLIYFQGNSAPDKSGLPSDRFSAERTGGSVSTLTIQRTQQEDSAVYLCASSLRWGNTEAFFGQGTRLTVV.

J is TRBJ2-7 and V is TRBV7-9; 9 bases line up with TRBD1. The junction had 13 bases not matched to a gene; V was cut back by 0 bases and J by 4 bases. Germline values: CDR1 SEHNR, CDR2 FQNEAQ (reference sequence). CDR3 length: 18 amino acids. The CDR3 sequence is CASSLALGAGQGIYEQYF. The CDR3 nucleotides read TGTGCCAGCAGCTTAGCGCTAGGGGCGGGACAGGGAATATACGAGCAGTACTTC. Combining the CDR3 with reference TRBV7-9 and TRBJ2-7 gives the whole variable domain DTGVSQNPRHKITKRGQNVTFRCDPISEHNRLYWYRQTLGQGPEFLTYFQNEAQLEKSRLLSDRFSAERPKGSFSTLEIQRTEQGDSAMYLCASSLALGAGQGIYEQYFGPGTRLTVT.

The chain employs TRBV29-1 and TRBJ2-1; 7 bases map to TRBD1. This CDR3 region has 14 residues. The V gene's germline CDR1 is SQVTM and CDR2 ANQGSEA. Germline trimming cut 3 bases from V and 4 bases from J; bases unmatched to any gene: 6. CDR3 region: CSVDWDRNYNEQFF. In nucleotides, the CDR3 is TGCAGCGTTGACTGGGACAGAAATTACAATGAGCAGTTCTTC.

V usage is TRBV5-8 and J usage is TRBJ2-7, with D perhaps given as TRBD1 or TRBD2 (5 bases each). Looked up from germline, CDR1 is SGHTS and CDR2 is YDEGEE. The germline V and J ends were trimmed by 1 base and 6 bases, with 14 bases remaining between them. The CDR3 totals 14 residues. DNA for the CDR3: TGTGCCAGCAGCTTGTGGGGGAATTCGGTCGAGCAGTACTTC. Translating it yields CASSLWGNSVEQYF.